Listed here is a single T cell receptor (beta chain). This sample stems from a study of blood T cell repertoires in COVID-19. Germline V gene sequence: CDR1 MNHEY, CDR2 SVGAGI. The V end was cut by 0 bases, the J end by 4 bases, with 12 bases between. The CDR3 length is 15 residues. The assay was immunoSEQ multiplex PCR, and TCRdb's table has in-frame clones only and misses some. The sample records 100,000 or so clones, approximately 79% being singletons. The rearrangement links TRBV6-5 to TRBJ1-1; D perhaps matches TRBD1 (5 bases). Sequencing input: peripheral blood. This receptor was obtained from a man between 65 and 85 years old with active or convalescent COVID-19. The CDR3, as DNA: TGTGCCAGCAGTTACTCGCCAGGGTATATCACTGAAGCTTTCTTT. It yields the protein CASSYSPGYITEAFF.